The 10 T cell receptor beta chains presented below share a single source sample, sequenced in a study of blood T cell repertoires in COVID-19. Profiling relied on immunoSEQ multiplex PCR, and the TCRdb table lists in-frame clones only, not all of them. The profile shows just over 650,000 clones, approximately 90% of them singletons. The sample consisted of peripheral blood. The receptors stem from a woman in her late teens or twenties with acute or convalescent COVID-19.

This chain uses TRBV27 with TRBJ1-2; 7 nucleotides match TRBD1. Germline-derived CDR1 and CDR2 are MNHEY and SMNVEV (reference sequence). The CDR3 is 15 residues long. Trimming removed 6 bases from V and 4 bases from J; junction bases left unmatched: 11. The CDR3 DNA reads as TGTGCCAGCAGGGGGGACAGCCTCCAACTCTATGGCTACACCTTC. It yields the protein CASRGDSLQLYGYTF.

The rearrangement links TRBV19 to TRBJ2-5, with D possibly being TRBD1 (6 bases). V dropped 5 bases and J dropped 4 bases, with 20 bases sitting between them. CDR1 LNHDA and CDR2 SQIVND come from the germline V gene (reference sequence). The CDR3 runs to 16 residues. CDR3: CASSPKGVPEGETQYF. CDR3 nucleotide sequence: TGTGCCAGTAGTCCAAAGGGGGTTCCTGAGGGAGAGACCCAGTACTTC.

The DNA of the CDR3 is TGTGCCAGCAGTAATCGCGGGGGGGCAACAGATACGCAGTATTTT. Protein: CASSNRGGATDTQYF. The chain couples TRBV6-5 to TRBJ2-3; TRBD2 matches at 9 bases. V dropped 5 bases and J dropped 3; count of bases not matched to a gene: 6. CDR1 is MNHEY, CDR2 SVGAGI, per germline. The CDR3 has 15 amino acids.

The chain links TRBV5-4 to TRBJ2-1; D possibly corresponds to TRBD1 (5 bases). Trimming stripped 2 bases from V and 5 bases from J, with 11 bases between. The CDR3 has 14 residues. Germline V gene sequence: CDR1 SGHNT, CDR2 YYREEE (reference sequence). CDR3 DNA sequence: TGTGCCAGCAGCTTCGACAGTCGTAACAATGAGCAGTTCTTC. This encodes CASSFDSRNNEQFF.

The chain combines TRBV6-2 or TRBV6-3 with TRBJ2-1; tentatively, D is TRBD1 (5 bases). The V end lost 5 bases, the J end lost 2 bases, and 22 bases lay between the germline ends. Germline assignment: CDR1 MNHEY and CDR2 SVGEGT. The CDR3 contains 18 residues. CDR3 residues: CASSQDRTTQGPYNEQFF. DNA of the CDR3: TGTGCCAGCAGTCAAGACCGAACTACGCAGGGTCCCTACAATGAGCAGTTCTTC.

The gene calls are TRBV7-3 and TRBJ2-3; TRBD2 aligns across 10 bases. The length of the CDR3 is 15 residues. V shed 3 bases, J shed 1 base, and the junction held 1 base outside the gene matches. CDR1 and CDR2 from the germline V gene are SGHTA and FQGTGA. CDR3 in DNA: TGTGCCAGCAGCTTCGGGACTAGCGGCACAGATACGCAGTATTTT. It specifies CASSFGTSGTDTQYF. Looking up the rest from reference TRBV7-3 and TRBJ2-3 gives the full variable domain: GAGVSQTPSNKVTEKGKYVELRCDPISGHTALYWYRQSLGQGPEFLIYFQGTGAADDSGLPNDRFFAVRPEGSVSTLKIQRTERGDSAVYLCASSFGTSGTDTQYFGPGTRLTVL.

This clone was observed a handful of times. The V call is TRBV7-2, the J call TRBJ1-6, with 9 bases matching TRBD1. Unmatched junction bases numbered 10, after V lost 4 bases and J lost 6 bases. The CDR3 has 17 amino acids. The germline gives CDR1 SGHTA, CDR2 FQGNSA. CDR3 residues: CASSSTTGGTSNSPLHF. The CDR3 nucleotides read TGTGCCAGCAGCTCCACAACAGGGGGCACAAGTAATTCACCCCTCCACTTT.

In DNA form, the CDR3 reads TGTGCCACTGGTCGAGGCCGACAGGGCATAGTCACTGAAGCTTTCTTT. Its protein is CATGRGRQGIVTEAFF. The chain couples TRBV19 to TRBJ1-1; 7 bases align to TRBD1. CDR1 is LNHDA, CDR2 SQIVND, per germline (reference sequence). The V gene end was trimmed by 10 bases and the J gene end by 4 bases; junction bases not matched to a gene: 18. The CDR3 has 16 amino acids.

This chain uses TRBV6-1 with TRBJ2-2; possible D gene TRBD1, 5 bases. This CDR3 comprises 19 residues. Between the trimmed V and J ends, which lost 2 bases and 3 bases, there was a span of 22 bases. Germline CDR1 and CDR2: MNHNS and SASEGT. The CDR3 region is CASSERGAIAKGDTGELFF. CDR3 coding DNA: TGTGCCAGCAGTGAAAGGGGTGCGATTGCAAAGGGCGACACCGGGGAGCTGTTTTTT.

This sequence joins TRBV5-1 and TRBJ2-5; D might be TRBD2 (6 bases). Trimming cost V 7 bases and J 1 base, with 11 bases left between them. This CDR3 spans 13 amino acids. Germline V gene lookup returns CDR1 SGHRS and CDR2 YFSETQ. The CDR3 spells CASRVEGQETQYF. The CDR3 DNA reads TGCGCCAGCCGTGTGGAGGGCCAAGAGACCCAGTACTTC.